This T cell receptor beta chain was profiled in a study of T cell repertoires in cytomegalovirus infection. Study-wide background: TCR beta signatures that were public indicated CMV infection and matching HLA type.

Overall study findings and caveats: Carriers of CMV and the relevant HLA type were discriminated by public TCR beta frequency. What dominated the ex vivo response were HLA-C-restricted CMV-specific TCR beta clonotypes.

The CDR3 has 14 amino acids. Germline CDR1 is LNHDA and CDR2 is SQIVND (reference sequence). V was cut by 3 bases and J by 6 bases, with 12 bases left in between. Regarding this clonotype: Its antigen is as yet unknown.

MiXCR, run by TCRdb on the reads, gives a single entry per CDR3 protein. The repertoire holds approximately 1,000,000 distinct CDR3 sequences, with 31% as singletons. This chain joins TRBV19 and TRBJ1-5, with D unresolved. This clonotype originated in a human donor in good health (CMV status not recorded). Some clones in this sample may be carry-over from other donors' samples. The sample in question was cultured CD8+ T cells from PBMCs, obtained from culture after CMV antigen stimulation. The CDR3, as DNA: TGTGCCAGTAGTATCGCCCCATGGACTCAGCCCCAGCATTTT. Translating gives CASSIAPWTQPQHF.